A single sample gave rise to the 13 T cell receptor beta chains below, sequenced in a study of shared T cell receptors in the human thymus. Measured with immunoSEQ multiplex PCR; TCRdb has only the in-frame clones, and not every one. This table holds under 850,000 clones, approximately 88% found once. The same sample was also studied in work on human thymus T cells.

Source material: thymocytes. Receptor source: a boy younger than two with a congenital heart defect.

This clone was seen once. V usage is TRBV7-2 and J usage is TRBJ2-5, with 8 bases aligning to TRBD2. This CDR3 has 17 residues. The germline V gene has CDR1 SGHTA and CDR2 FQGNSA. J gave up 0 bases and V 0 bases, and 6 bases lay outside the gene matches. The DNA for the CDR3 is TGTGCCAGCAGCTTAGCCTCGGCGGGAGGTTACCAAGAGACCCAGTACTTC. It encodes CASSLASAGGYQETQYF. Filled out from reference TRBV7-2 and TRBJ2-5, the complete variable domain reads GAGVSQSPSNKVTEKGKDVELRCDPISGHTALYWYRQSLGQGLEFLIYFQGNSAPDKSGLPSDRFSAERTGGSVSTLTIQRTQQEDSAVYLCASSLASAGGYQETQYFGPGTRLLVL.

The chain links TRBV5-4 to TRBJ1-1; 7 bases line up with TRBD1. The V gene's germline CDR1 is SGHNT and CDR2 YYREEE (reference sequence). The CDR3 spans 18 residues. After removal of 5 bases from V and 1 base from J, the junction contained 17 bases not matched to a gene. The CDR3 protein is CASSPGKKDRPANTEAFF. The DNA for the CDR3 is TGTGCCAGCAGTCCTGGGAAAAAGGACAGGCCGGCGAACACTGAAGCTTTCTTT.

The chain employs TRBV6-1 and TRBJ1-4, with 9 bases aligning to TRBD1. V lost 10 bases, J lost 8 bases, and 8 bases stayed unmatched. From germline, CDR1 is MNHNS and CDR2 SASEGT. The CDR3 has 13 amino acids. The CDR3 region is CATLQGAGEKLFF. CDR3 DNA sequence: TGTGCCACTCTACAGGGGGCGGGAGAAAAACTGTTTTTT.

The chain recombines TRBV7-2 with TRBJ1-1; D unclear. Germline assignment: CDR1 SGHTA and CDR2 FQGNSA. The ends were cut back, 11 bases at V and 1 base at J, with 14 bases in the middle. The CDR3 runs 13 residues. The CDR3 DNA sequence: TGTGCCCCGAGCCCAAGGAGGAACACTGAAGCTTTCTTT. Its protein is CAPSPRRNTEAFF.

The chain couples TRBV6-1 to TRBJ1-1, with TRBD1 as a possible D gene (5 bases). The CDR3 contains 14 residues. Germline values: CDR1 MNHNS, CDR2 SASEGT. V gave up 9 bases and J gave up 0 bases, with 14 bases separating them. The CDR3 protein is CASTSGGMNTEAFF. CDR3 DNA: TGTGCCAGTACATCGGGGGGAATGAACACTGAAGCTTTCTTT.

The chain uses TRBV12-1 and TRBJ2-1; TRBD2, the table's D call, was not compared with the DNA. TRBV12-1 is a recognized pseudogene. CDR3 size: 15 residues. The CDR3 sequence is CASSHPGLSYNEQFF. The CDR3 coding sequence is TGTGCCAGCAGCCATCCGGGACTCTCCTACAATGAGCAGTTCTTC.

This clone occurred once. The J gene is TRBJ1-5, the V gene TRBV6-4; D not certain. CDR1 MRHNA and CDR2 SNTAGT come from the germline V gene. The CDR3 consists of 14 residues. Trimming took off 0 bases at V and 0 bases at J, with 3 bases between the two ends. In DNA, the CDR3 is TGTGCCAGCAGTGACTCTCTTAGCAATCAGCCCCAGCATTTT. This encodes CASSDSLSNQPQHF.

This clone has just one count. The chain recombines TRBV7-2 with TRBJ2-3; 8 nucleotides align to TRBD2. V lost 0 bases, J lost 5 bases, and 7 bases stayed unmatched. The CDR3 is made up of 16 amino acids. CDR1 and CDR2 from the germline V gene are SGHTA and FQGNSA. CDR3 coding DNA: TGTGCCAGCAGCTTAGCGCGGCGGGGGGCGCGAGATACGCAGTATTTT. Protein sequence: CASSLARRGARDTQYF. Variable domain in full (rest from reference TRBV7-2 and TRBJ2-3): GAGVSQSPSNKVTEKGKDVELRCDPISGHTALYWYRQSLGQGLEFLIYFQGNSAPDKSGLPSDRFSAERTGGSVSTLTIQRTQQEDSAVYLCASSLARRGARDTQYFGPGTRLTVL.

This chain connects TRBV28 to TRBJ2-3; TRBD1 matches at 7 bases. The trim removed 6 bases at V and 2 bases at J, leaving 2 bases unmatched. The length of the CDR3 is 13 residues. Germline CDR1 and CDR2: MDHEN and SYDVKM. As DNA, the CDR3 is TGTGCCAGCAGGGGACAGACCACAGATACGCAGTATTTT. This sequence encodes CASRGQTTDTQYF.

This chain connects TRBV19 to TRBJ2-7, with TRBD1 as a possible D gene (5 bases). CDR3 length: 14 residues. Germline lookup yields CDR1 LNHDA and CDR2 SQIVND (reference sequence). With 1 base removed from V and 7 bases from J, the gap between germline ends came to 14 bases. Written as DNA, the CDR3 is TGTGCCAGTAGTATAGGTGGGAAAGGGGAAGAGCAGTACTTC. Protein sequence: CASSIGGKGEEQYF.

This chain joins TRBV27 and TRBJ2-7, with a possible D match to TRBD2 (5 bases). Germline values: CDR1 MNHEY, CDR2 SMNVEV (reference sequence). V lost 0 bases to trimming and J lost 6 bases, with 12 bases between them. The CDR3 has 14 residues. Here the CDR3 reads CASSLSPEGGEQYF. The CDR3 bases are TGTGCCAGCAGTTTATCCCCTGAGGGTGGCGAGCAGTACTTC.

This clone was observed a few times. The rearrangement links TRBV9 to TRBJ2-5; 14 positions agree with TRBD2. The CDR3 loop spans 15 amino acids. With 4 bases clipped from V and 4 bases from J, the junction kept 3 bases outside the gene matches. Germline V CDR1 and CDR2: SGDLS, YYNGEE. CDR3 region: CASSPGTSGRETQYF. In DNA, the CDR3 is TGTGCCAGCAGCCCCGGGACTAGCGGGAGAGAGACCCAGTACTTC.

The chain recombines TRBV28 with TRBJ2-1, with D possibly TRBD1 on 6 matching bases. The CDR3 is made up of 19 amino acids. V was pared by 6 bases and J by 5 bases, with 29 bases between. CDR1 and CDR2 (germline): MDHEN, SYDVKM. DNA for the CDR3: TGTGCCAGCAGGCTAAAGACAGGTTTGGAGCCGCAGGATGACAATGAGCAGTTCTTC. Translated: CASRLKTGLEPQDDNEQFF.